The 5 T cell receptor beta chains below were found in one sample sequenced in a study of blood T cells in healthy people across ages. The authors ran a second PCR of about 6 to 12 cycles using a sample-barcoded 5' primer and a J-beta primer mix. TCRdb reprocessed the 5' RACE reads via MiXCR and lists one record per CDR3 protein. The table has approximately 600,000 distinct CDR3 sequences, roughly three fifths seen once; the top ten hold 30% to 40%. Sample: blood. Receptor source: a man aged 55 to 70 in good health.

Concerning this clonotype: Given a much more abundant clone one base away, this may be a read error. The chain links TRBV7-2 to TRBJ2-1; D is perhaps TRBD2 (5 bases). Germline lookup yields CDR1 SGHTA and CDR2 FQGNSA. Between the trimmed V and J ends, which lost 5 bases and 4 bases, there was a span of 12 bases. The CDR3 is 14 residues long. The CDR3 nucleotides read TGTGCCAGCAGCCGACGACGGGGATACAATGAGCAGTTCTTC. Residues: CASSRRRGYNEQFF.

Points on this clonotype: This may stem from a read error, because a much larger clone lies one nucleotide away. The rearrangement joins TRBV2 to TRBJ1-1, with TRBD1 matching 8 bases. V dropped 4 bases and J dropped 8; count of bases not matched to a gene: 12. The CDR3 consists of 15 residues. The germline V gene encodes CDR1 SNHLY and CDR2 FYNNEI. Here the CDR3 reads CASSGGGQGRGEAFF. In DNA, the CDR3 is TGTGCCAGCAGTGGAGGAGGACAGGGCAGGGGGGAAGCTTTCTTT.

The CDR3 bases are TGTGCCAGCAGTTACATGGCCGCAGTGCAAGAGACCCAGTACTTC. Protein product: CASSYMAAVQETQYF. This chain links TRBV6-5 with TRBJ2-5; no definite D call. V gave up 2 bases and J gave up 2 bases, with 12 bases separating them. CDR1 is MNHEY, CDR2 SVGAGI, per germline. The CDR3 loop spans 15 amino acids.

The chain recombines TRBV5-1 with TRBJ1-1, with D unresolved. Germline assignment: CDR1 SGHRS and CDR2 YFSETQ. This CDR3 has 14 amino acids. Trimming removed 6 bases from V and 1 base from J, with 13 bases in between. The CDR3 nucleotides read TGCGCCAGCACCCGAGAGGGCGGGAACACTGAAGCTTTCTTT. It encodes CASTREGGNTEAFF.

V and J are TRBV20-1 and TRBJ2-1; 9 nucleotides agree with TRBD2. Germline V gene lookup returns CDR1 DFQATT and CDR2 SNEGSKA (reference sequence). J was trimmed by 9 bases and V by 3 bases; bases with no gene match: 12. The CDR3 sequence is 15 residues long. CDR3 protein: CSASRMRGGAREQFF. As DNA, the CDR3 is TGCAGTGCTAGCCGAATGCGCGGGGGGGCGCGTGAGCAGTTCTTC.